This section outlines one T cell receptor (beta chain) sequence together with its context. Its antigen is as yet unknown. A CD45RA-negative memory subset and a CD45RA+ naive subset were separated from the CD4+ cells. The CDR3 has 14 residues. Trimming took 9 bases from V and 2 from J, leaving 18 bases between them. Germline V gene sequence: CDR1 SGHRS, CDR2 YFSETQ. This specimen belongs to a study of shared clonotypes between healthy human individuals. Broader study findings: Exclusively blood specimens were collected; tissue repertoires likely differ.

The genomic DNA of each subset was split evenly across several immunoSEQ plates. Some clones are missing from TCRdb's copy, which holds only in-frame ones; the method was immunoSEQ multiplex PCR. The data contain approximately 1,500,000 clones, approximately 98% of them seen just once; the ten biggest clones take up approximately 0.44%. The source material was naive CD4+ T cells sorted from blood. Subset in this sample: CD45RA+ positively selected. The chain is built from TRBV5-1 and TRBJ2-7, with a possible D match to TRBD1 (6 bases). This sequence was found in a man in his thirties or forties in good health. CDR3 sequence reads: CATGQNPPPYEQYF. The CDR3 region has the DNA TGCGCCACGGGACAAAACCCACCGCCCTACGAGCAGTACTTC.